The source of this T cell receptor (beta chain) is a study of Tregs in tolerant kidney transplant recipients. The germline V gene has CDR1 MNHNY and CDR2 SVGAGI (reference sequence). V was shortened by 2 bases and J by 0 bases, with 10 bases between the two germline ends. This CDR3 contains 16 residues. Profiling relied on immunoSEQ multiplex PCR, and the TCRdb table lists in-frame clones only, not all of them. The sample has some 65,000 clones; less than 90% are singletons. This clone has just a few counts. The sequencing input was CD4+ T cells from blood. The rearrangement uses TRBV6-6 and TRBJ2-2, with D maybe TRBD2 (5 bases). The sequence derives from a human donor in good health. CDR3 sequence: CASSYGLAANTGELFF. CDR3 nucleotides: TGTGCCAGCAGTTACGGGCTAGCAGCGAACACCGGGGAGCTGTTTTTT.